These T cell receptor beta chains were read from a single sample in a study of control samples from healthy donors and cancer patients. Clones were sequenced by immunoSEQ multiplex PCR, and TCRdb holds only the in-frame ones, with some missing. This table holds approximately 90,000 clones, about 87% found once. The sample consisted of blood. The source of these receptors is a woman aged 70-85 years in good health. CDR3s include the opening cysteine and the closing phenylalanine or tryptophan. D genes are given only for firm matches. Not every row has a clone size; where given, it reads once, few, many or a size class.

>TRBV9|-|-|TRBJ1-4
TGTGCCAGCAGCGTAGAAGGGCACAATGAAAAACTGTTTTTT
CASSVEGHNEKLFF
>TRBV5-8|-|-|TRBJ1-6
TGTGCCAGCAGCCCGTCCCGGGCCTATAATTCACCCCTCCACTTT
CASSPSRAYNSPLHF
>TRBV6-1|-|-|TRBJ1-1
TGTGCCAGCAGTGAAGTGAAAAACACTGAAGCTTTCTTT
CASSEVKNTEAFF
>TRBV3-1/TRBV3-2|TRBD1|-|TRBJ2-7
TGTGCCAGCAGCCAAGTACAGGGGAGCTACGAGCAGTACTTC
CASSQVQGSYEQYF
>TRBV5-1|-|-|TRBJ1-1
TGCGCCAGCAGCATAAAACCGTGGGAGGGACCTGAAGCTTTCTTT
CASSIKPWEGPEAFF
>TRBV29-1|-|-|TRBJ2-7
TGCAGCGTATCCACAGGGGGGGCTTACGAGCAGTACTTC
CSVSTGGAYEQYF
>TRBV2|-|-|TRBJ1-5
TGTGCCAGCAGCTCCAGGGTGAGCAATCAGCCCCAGCATTTT
CASSSRVSNQPQHF
>TRBV3-1/TRBV3-2|TRBD1|-|TRBJ1-2
TGTGCCAGCAGCCAAGCAACAGGGGGCGAGATAAAAACCTTC
CASSQATGGEIKTF
>TRBV12-3/TRBV12-4|-|-|TRBJ1-3
TGTGCCAGCAGTTTGGGCTCTGGAAACACCATATATTTT
CASSLGSGNTIYF
>TRBV15|-|-|TRBJ1-1
TGTGCCACCAGCGGACGGAATCTCCCTGAAGCTTTCTTT
CATSGRNLPEAFF
>TRBV7-9|-|-|TRBJ2-2
TGTGCCAGCAGCTTATTGCGAACCACCGGGGAGCTGTTTTTT
CASSLLRTTGELFF
>TRBV6-1|TRBD1|few|TRBJ2-7
TGTGCCAGCAGTGATAGGGTAGGGGGCGGTGGTTACGAGCAGTACTTC
CASSDRVGGGGYEQYF
>TRBV3-1/TRBV3-2|TRBD1|-|TRBJ1-2
TGTGCCAGCAGCCAAGGGGGGACAGGGGCTAACTATGGCTACACCTTC
CASSQGGTGANYGYTF
>TRBV11-2|-|-|TRBJ2-7
TGTGCCAGCAGCTTGAGGCAGGGGGGGGAGCAGTACTTC
CASSLRQGGEQYF
>TRBV21-1|-|-|TRBJ1-2
TGTGCCAGCAGCAAAAGGCGGGACAGCCGCTCGTTTTGTGGCTACACCTTC
CASSKRRDSRSFCGYTF
>TRBV9|-|-|TRBJ1-6
TGTGCCAGCAGCGCAGGACAGAAGTATAATTCACCCCTCCACTTT
CASSAGQKYNSPLHF
>TRBV5-6|TRBD1|-|TRBJ2-3
TGTGCCAGCAGCCCGACAGGGGGCATTGGAGATACGCAGTATTTT
CASSPTGGIGDTQYF
>TRBV5-8|-|-|TRBJ1-2
TGTGCCAGCAGTCCGGGCGGTCCCGTCGGCGGCTACACCTTC
CASSPGGPVGGYTF
>TRBV14|-|-|TRBJ2-5
TGTGCCAGCAGCCAAGATGTTGAAAAGACCCAGTACTTC
CASSQDVEKTQYF
>TRBV5-7|-|once|TRBJ2-6
TGTGCCAGCAGCTTAAGTTTCGGGGCCAACGTCCTGACTTTC
CASSLSFGANVLTF
>TRBV6-4|TRBD2|-|TRBJ2-5
TGTGCCAGCAGTCGACGTAGCGGGGCGGAGACCCAGTACTTC
CASSRRSGAETQYF
>TRBV2|-|-|TRBJ1-1
TGTGCCAGCATAAGCCAGTTGACGGTGATGAACACTGAAGCTTTCTTT
CASISQLTVMNTEAFF
>TRBV29-1|TRBD2|-|TRBJ2-7
TGCAGCGTCAGCGCGACTAGCGGGAGTAATATTCCGGGCGAGCAGTACTTC
CSVSATSGSNIPGEQYF
>TRBV6-5|TRBD1|-|TRBJ1-4
TGTGCCAACTACAGGGGTCGGGATGAAAAACTGTTTTTT
CANYRGRDEKLFF
>TRBV11-2|-|-|TRBJ2-5
TGTGCCAGCAGCTTAGTTGGGGGGCTTCAAGAGACCCAGTACTTC
CASSLVGGLQETQYF
>TRBV5-1|TRBD1|-|TRBJ1-1
TGCGCCAGCAGCCCCGCAGGGGGCGCGAGCACTGAAGCTTTCTTT
CASSPAGGASTEAFF
>TRBV2|-|few|TRBJ1-5
TGTGCCAGCAGTGAGATGTCCTTGGGCAATCAGCCCCAGCATTTT
CASSEMSLGNQPQHF
>TRBV3-1/TRBV3-2|-|few|TRBJ2-7
TGTGCCAGCAGCCATATATACGAGCAGTACTTC
CASSHIYEQYF
>TRBV5-6|TRBD2|-|TRBJ2-5
TGTGCCAGCAGCTTGCTAGCGGGCCGCCAAGAGACCCAGTACTTC
CASSLLAGRQETQYF
>TRBV5-4|-|-|TRBJ1-2
TGTGCCAGCAGCTCCCCGAGGGCAGGGGTTTTGGGTGGCTACACCTTC
CASSSPRAGVLGGYTF
>TRBV6-5|-|-|TRBJ2-3
TGTGCCAGCACCCTGACCCGGGGGCCCACAGATACGCAGTATTTT
CASTLTRGPTDTQYF
>TRBV4-1|-|-|TRBJ2-7
TGCGCCAGCAGCCAAGATCTCGAGAAGAAGCAGTCCTTC
CASSQDLEKKQSF
>TRBV29-1|-|-|TRBJ2-1
TGCAGCGTTGGAGGCCCAGGGCGGGAGCAGTTCTTC
CSVGGPGREQFF
>TRBV5-1|-|-|TRBJ2-2
TGCGCCAGCAGCTCCAGGGAAGTTAACACCGGGGAGCTGTTTTTT
CASSSREVNTGELFF
>TRBV5-1|-|-|TRBJ1-3
TGCGCCAGCAGCTCGACACCACCGGGAACTGGAAACACCATATATTTT
CASSSTPPGTGNTIYF
>TRBV20-1|-|-|TRBJ1-1
TGCAGTGCTAGCAGGGACACTGAAGCTTTCTTT
CSASRDTEAFF
>TRBV4-1|TRBD1|-|TRBJ2-7
TGCGCCAGCAGCCAAGCGCCACAGGGGGACCTCTACGAGCAGTACTTC
CASSQAPQGDLYEQYF
>TRBV10-1|-|-|TRBJ1-1
TGCGCCAGCAGTGAGAGCTCATCCAGGGAAGCTTTCTTT
CASSESSSREAFF
>TRBV2|TRBD1|-|TRBJ2-1
TGTGCCAGCAGCCCGACAGGGGTCAATGAGCAGTTCTTC
CASSPTGVNEQFF
>TRBV6-6|-|-|TRBJ1-2
TGTGCCAGCAGCCAAACAGGAGGTCGAGGCTACACCTTC
CASSQTGGRGYTF
>TRBV6-5|-|-|TRBJ1-5
TGTGCCAGCAGCCCAAAAGGGGACACGGGGCAGCCCCAGCATTTT
CASSPKGDTGQPQHF
>TRBV10-2|-|-|TRBJ1-6
TGCGCCAGCAGTCGAGCCGGGGGGGATTCACCCCTCCACTTT
CASSRAGGDSPLHF
>TRBV5-6|-|-|TRBJ1-6
TGTGCCAGCAGCGGGGGACACAGACCAAATTCACCCCTCCACTTT
CASSGGHRPNSPLHF
>TRBV5-1|-|once|TRBJ1-2
TGCGCCAGCAGCTTGGAAGGTCCTGAGAATGGCTACACCTTC
CASSLEGPENGYTF
>TRBV5-1|TRBD1|-|TRBJ1-6
TGCGCCAGCAGCCCAAGACAGGGAGGTTCACCCCTCCACTTT
CASSPRQGGSPLHF
>TRBV6-6|-|-|TRBJ1-5
TGTGCCAGCAGTACGGGGAGTCACCAGCATTTT
CASSTGSHQHF
>TRBV6-1|-|-|TRBJ1-6
TGTGCCAGCAGTGAACTAGGGAATTCACCCCTCCACTTT
CASSELGNSPLHF
>TRBV11-2|-|once|TRBJ1-1
TGTGCCAGCAGAAAATTCGGGCCCGATCCCCTTGGGGCTTTCTTT
CASRKFGPDPLGAFF
>TRBV2|-|-|TRBJ1-1
TGTGCCAGCAGCTCGCAGATTGAAGCTTTCTTT
CASSSQIEAFF
>TRBV5-1|-|-|TRBJ2-3
TGCGCCAGCAGTTCGGGACTGACCACAGATACGCAGTATTTT
CASSSGLTTDTQYF